A selection of T cell receptor beta chains follows, all from one sample in a study of molecular identifiers for immune sequencing clone quantification. TCRdb independently ran MiXCR on the PCR reads; one entry per CDR3 protein. The sample holds 400,000 to 600,000 distinct CDR3 sequences, under 30% seen once. Sequences were obtained from naive CD8+ T cells from blood, with Jurkat cell RNA spiked in. The receptors stem from a human donor in good health. Some libraries in this study had Jurkat cell RNA spiked in. Both conserved end residues are part of each CDR3. A D gene is named only where the DNA matches it firmly. Clone size is not always given. Where it is, it says once, few, many or a class for expanded clones.

j_gene: TRBJ2-7
len: 14
v_gene: TRBV4-1
d_gene: NA
abundance: many
CDR3nt: TGCGCCAGCAGCCAAGCCCCTCAGGTCCACGAGCAGTACTTC
CDR3aa: CASSQAPQVHEQYF

j_gene: TRBJ2-2
len: 14
v_gene: TRBV7-9
d_gene: NA
abundance: many
CDR3nt: TGTGCCAGCAGCTCCTGGACAGACACCGGGGAGCTGTTTTTT
CDR3aa: CASSSWTDTGELFF

j_gene: TRBJ2-7
len: 15
v_gene: TRBV6-5
d_gene: TRBD2
abundance: many
CDR3nt: TGTGCCAGCAGTTCGACTAGCGGGGGAGGGTACGAGCAGTACTTC
CDR3aa: CASSSTSGGGYEQYF

j_gene: TRBJ2-3
len: 15
v_gene: TRBV13
d_gene: NA
abundance: many
CDR3nt: TGTGCCAGCAGCTCGGGCCCCTTCGGGACAGATACGCAGTATTTT
CDR3aa: CASSSGPFGTDTQYF

j_gene: TRBJ2-2
len: 13
v_gene: TRBV11-2
d_gene: NA
abundance: NA
CDR3nt: TGTGCCAGCAGCTTTTCACTAGCCGGGGAGCTGTTTTTT
CDR3aa: CASSFSLAGELFF

j_gene: TRBJ2-7
len: 15
v_gene: TRBV6-5
d_gene: TRBD2
abundance: few
CDR3nt: TGTGCCAGCAGTTACGGGACTAGCGGGGACTACGAGCAGTACTTC
CDR3aa: CASSYGTSGDYEQYF

j_gene: TRBJ1-1
len: 13
v_gene: TRBV7-6
d_gene: NA
abundance: NA
CDR3nt: TGTGCCAGCAGCAAAGCTCCGAACACTGAAGCTTTCTTT
CDR3aa: CASSKAPNTEAFF

j_gene: TRBJ2-5
len: 13
v_gene: TRBV30
d_gene: NA
abundance: many
CDR3nt: TGTGCCTGGACCTTGGGGCGGCAAGAGACCCAGTACTTC
CDR3aa: CAWTLGRQETQYF

j_gene: TRBJ2-2
len: 17
v_gene: TRBV10-2
d_gene: NA
abundance: few
CDR3nt: TGCGCCAGCAGTGACCCGGGAGCCTCCTTAGGGGCCGGGGAGCTGTTTTTT
CDR3aa: CASSDPGASLGAGELFF

j_gene: TRBJ2-1
len: 17
v_gene: TRBV9
d_gene: TRBD2
abundance: few
CDR3nt: TGTGCCAGCAGCCCCACCCTTCCCGGGGGGGCCCTAAATGAGCAGTTCTTC
CDR3aa: CASSPTLPGGALNEQFF

j_gene: TRBJ2-3
len: 16
v_gene: TRBV5-1
d_gene: NA
abundance: many
CDR3nt: TGCGCCAGCAGCTTGGTAGGCCCAACCAACACAGATACGCAGTATTTT
CDR3aa: CASSLVGPTNTDTQYF

j_gene: TRBJ2-3
len: 14
v_gene: TRBV6-5
d_gene: NA
abundance: NA
CDR3nt: TGTGCCAGCAGGGGCGACTCGTGGCTGGATACGCAGTATTTT
CDR3aa: CASRGDSWLDTQYF

j_gene: TRBJ2-7
len: 11
v_gene: TRBV7-2
d_gene: NA
abundance: many
CDR3nt: TGTGCCAGCAACTCAGGCCACGAGCAGTACTTC
CDR3aa: CASNSGHEQYF

j_gene: TRBJ2-7
len: 13
v_gene: TRBV28
d_gene: TRBD2
abundance: NA
CDR3nt: TGTGCCACAGGACTAGCGGGAGCCTACGAGCAGTACTTC
CDR3aa: CATGLAGAYEQYF

j_gene: TRBJ2-2
len: 12
v_gene: TRBV24-1
d_gene: NA
abundance: few
CDR3nt: TGTGCCACCACCCTCGGTGGCGGGGAGCTGTTTTTT
CDR3aa: CATTLGGGELFF

j_gene: TRBJ2-2
len: 17
v_gene: TRBV27
d_gene: TRBD2
abundance: few
CDR3nt: TGTGCCAGCAGTTCCTACGGACTAGCGGGAGACGCCGGGGAGCTGTTTTTT
CDR3aa: CASSSYGLAGDAGELFF

j_gene: TRBJ1-1
len: 18
v_gene: TRBV19
d_gene: TRBD1
abundance: NA
CDR3nt: TGTGCCAGTAGTATGATTTTCGACAGGGGGCTTTCGGACACTGAAGCTTTCTTT
CDR3aa: CASSMIFDRGLSDTEAFF

j_gene: TRBJ2-2
len: 15
v_gene: TRBV6-6
d_gene: TRBD2
abundance: many
CDR3nt: TGTGCCAGCAGTTTAAGACTAGCCCATCCCGGGGAGCTGTTTTTT
CDR3aa: CASSLRLAHPGELFF

j_gene: TRBJ2-3
len: 17
v_gene: TRBV9
d_gene: TRBD2
abundance: NA
CDR3nt: TGTGCCAGCAGCGTAGATGAACTAGCGGGAGTATCAGATACGCAGTATTTT
CDR3aa: CASSVDELAGVSDTQYF

j_gene: TRBJ1-4
len: 12
v_gene: TRBV7-6
d_gene: NA
abundance: many
CDR3nt: TGTGCCAGCAGCTTAGATGGTGAAAAACTGTTTTTT
CDR3aa: CASSLDGEKLFF

j_gene: TRBJ2-2
len: 17
v_gene: TRBV2
d_gene: TRBD2
abundance: NA
CDR3nt: TGTGCCAGCAGTGATTTCCTAGACGGGGGGGATACCGGGGAGCTGTTTTTT
CDR3aa: CASSDFLDGGDTGELFF

j_gene: TRBJ2-2
len: 13
v_gene: TRBV5-1
d_gene: NA
abundance: few
CDR3nt: TGCGCCAGCAGCTTGGATCCCGCCGGGGAGCTGTTTTTT
CDR3aa: CASSLDPAGELFF

j_gene: TRBJ2-1
len: 15
v_gene: TRBV4-1
d_gene: NA
abundance: few
CDR3nt: TGCGCCAGCAGCCAAGAATCGGGACCATACAATGAGCAGTTCTTC
CDR3aa: CASSQESGPYNEQFF

j_gene: TRBJ1-4
len: 16
v_gene: TRBV7-9
d_gene: TRBD1
abundance: few
CDR3nt: TGTGCCAGCAGCTTAGCTCCGGGACAGTCTAATGAAAAACTGTTTTTT
CDR3aa: CASSLAPGQSNEKLFF

j_gene: TRBJ1-2
len: 14
v_gene: TRBV13
d_gene: TRBD1
abundance: few
CDR3nt: TGTGCCAGCAGCCCAGGACAGGGGAAGTATGGCTACACCTTC
CDR3aa: CASSPGQGKYGYTF

j_gene: TRBJ1-2
len: 14
v_gene: TRBV5-1
d_gene: NA
abundance: few
CDR3nt: TGCGCCAGCAGCTCCGGCGGGCAGATTTATGGCTACACCTTC
CDR3aa: CASSSGGQIYGYTF

j_gene: TRBJ2-7
len: 13
v_gene: TRBV2
d_gene: TRBD1
abundance: few
CDR3nt: TGTGCCAGCAGGGGACAGGCAGGCCACGAGCAGTACTTC
CDR3aa: CASRGQAGHEQYF

j_gene: TRBJ1-2
len: 16
v_gene: TRBV7-9
d_gene: NA
abundance: NA
CDR3nt: TGTGCCAGCAGCTTGAACCGGGATTCTATTCCTTATGGCTACACCTTC
CDR3aa: CASSLNRDSIPYGYTF

j_gene: TRBJ2-2
len: 15
v_gene: TRBV7-7
d_gene: TRBD1
abundance: many
CDR3nt: TGTGCCAGCAGCTTAGGGACAGGGAACACCGGGGAGCTGTTTTTT
CDR3aa: CASSLGTGNTGELFF

j_gene: TRBJ1-1
len: 13
v_gene: TRBV3-1
d_gene: NA
abundance: many
CDR3nt: TGTGCCAGCAGCCAAGGGGTTGGAACTGAAGCTTTCTTT
CDR3aa: CASSQGVGTEAFF

j_gene: TRBJ2-1
len: 14
v_gene: TRBV30
d_gene: NA
abundance: few
CDR3nt: TGTGCCTGGAGTGTAGTTCCTGGGGGAAATGAGCAGTTCTTC
CDR3aa: CAWSVVPGGNEQFF

j_gene: TRBJ2-2
len: 15
v_gene: TRBV18
d_gene: NA
abundance: few
CDR3nt: TGTGCCAGCTACCCCGGCAGGGGCGGCACCGGGGAGCTGTTTTTT
CDR3aa: CASYPGRGGTGELFF

j_gene: TRBJ1-1
len: 12
v_gene: TRBV11-2
d_gene: NA
abundance: NA
CDR3nt: TGTGCCAGCAGCTTAAAGAGCACTGAAGCTTTCTTT
CDR3aa: CASSLKSTEAFF

j_gene: TRBJ2-2
len: 14
v_gene: TRBV28
d_gene: NA
abundance: NA
CDR3nt: TGTGCCAGCAGCCTCTCGGGGCTCACCGGGGAGCTGTTTTTT
CDR3aa: CASSLSGLTGELFF

j_gene: TRBJ1-5
len: 16
v_gene: TRBV21-1
d_gene: NA
abundance: NA
CDR3nt: TGTGCCAGCAGCAGCGGGACACATAATAGCAATCCGCCCCAGCATTTT
CDR3aa: CASSSGTHNSNPPQHF